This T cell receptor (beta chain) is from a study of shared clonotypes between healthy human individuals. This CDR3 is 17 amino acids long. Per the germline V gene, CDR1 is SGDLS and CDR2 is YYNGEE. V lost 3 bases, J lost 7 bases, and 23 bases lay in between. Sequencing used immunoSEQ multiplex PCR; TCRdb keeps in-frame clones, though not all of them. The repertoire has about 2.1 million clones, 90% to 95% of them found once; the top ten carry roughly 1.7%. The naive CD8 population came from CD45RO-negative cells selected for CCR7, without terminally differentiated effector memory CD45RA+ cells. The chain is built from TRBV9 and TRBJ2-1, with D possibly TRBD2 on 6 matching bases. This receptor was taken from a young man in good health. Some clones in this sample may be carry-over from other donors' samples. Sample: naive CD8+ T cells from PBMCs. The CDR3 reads CASSARPLREMGNEQFF. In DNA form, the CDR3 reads TGTGCCAGCAGCGCCCGCCCATTGCGGGAAATGGGTAATGAGCAGTTCTTC.